Described below is a single T cell receptor beta chain sequence and its context. This CDR3 is built from 15 residues. After removal of 7 bases from V and 0 bases from J, the junction contained 7 bases not matched to a gene. Germline V gene data show CDR1 as SGHRS and CDR2 as YFSETQ. This record comes from a study of T cells in tuberculosis. The method was immunoSEQ multiplex PCR; TCRdb's version includes in-frame clones alone and lacks a portion of them. The sample has tens of thousands of clones; about 96% are singletons. The TCR comes from a donor aged 10-29 years with latent tuberculosis or without tuberculosis infection. The sequenced material came from PBMCs. V and J are TRBV5-1 and TRBJ2-3; 8 positions match TRBD1. This chain's CDR3 is CASGRQGSSTDTQYF. The CDR3 DNA reads as TGCGCCAGCGGACGACAGGGGTCGAGCACAGATACGCAGTATTTT.